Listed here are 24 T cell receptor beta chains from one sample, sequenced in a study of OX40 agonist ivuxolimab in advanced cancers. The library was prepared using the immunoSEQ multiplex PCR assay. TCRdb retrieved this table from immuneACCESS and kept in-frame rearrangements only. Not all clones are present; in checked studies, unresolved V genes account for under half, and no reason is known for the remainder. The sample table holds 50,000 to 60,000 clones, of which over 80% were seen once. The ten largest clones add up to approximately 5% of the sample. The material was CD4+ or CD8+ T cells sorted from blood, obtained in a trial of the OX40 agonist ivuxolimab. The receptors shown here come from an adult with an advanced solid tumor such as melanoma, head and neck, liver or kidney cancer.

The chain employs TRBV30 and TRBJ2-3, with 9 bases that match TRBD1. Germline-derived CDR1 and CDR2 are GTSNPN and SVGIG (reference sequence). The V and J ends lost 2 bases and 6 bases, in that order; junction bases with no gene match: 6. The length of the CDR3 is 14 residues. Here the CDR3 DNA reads TGTGCCTGGAGTACAGGGGGCGGTTCGGATACGCAGTATTTT. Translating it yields CAWSTGGGSDTQYF. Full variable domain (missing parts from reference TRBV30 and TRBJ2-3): SQTIHQWPATLVQPVGSPLSLECTVEGTSNPNLYWYRQAAGRGLQLLFYSVGIGQISSEVPQNLSASRPQDRQFILSSKKLLLSDSGFYLCAWSTGGGSDTQYFGPGTRLTVL.

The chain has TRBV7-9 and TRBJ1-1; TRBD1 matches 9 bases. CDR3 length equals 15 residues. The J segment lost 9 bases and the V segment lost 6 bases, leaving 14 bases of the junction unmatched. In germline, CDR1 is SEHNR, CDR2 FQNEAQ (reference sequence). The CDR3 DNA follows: TGTGCCAGCAGTTTTGAGACAGGGGGATTGATCAAAGCTTTCTTT. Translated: CASSFETGGLIKAFF.

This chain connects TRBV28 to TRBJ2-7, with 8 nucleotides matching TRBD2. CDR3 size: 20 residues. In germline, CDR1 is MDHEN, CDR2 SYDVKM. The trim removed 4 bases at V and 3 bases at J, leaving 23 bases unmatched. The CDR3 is CASSSLLAREAIPGDYEQYF. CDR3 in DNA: TGTGCCAGCAGTTCTCTCTTAGCGCGGGAGGCCATACCTGGGGACTACGAGCAGTACTTC. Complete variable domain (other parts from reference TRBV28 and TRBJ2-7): DVKVTQSSRYLVKRTGEKVFLECVQDMDHENMFWYRQDPGLGLRLIYFSYDVKMKEKGDIPEGYSVSREKKERFSLILESASTNQTSMYLCASSSLLAREAIPGDYEQYFGPGTRLTVT.

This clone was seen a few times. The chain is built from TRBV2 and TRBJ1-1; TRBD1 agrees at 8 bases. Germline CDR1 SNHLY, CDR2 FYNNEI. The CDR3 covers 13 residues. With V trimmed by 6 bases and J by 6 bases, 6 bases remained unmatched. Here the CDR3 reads CASSGQGESEAFF. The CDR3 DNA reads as TGTGCCAGCAGCGGACAGGGTGAGTCTGAAGCTTTCTTT.

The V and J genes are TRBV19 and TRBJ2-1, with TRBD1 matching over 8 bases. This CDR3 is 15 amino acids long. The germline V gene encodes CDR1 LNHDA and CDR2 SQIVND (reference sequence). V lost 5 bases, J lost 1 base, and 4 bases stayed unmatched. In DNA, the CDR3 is TGTGCCAGTAGTCCCGACAGGGGATCCTACAATGAGCAGTTCTTC. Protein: CASSPDRGSYNEQFF.

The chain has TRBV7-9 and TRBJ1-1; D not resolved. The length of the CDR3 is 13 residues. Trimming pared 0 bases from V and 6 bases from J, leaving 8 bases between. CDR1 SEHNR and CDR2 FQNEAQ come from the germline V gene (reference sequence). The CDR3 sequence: CASSLAGSPEAFF. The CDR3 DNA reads TGTGCCAGCAGCTTAGCCGGCAGCCCTGAAGCTTTCTTT.

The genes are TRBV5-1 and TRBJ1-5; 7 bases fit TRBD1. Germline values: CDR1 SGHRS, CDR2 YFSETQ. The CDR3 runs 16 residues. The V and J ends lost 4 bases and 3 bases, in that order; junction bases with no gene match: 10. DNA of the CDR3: TGCGCCAGCAGCCTGGATGGGACAGAATACAATCAGCCCCAGCATTTT. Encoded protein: CASSLDGTEYNQPQHF.

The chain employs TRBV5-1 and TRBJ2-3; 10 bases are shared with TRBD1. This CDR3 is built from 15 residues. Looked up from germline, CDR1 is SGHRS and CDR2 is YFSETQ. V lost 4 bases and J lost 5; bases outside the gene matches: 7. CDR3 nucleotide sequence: TGCGCCAGCAGCAATGGACAGGGGGGACGAGATACGCAGTATTTT. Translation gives CASSNGQGGRDTQYF.

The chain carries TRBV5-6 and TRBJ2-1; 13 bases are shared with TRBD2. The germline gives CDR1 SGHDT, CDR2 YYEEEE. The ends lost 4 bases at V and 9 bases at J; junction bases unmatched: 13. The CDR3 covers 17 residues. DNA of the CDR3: TGTGCCAGCAGCCCCCCAGGGACTAGCGGGATGGTAGGTGAGCAGTTCTTC. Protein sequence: CASSPPGTSGMVGEQFF. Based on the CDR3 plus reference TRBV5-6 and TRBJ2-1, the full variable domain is DAGVTQSPTHLIKTRGQQVTLRCSPKSGHDTVSWYQQALGQGPQFIFQYYEEEERQRGNFPDRFSGHQFPNYSSELNVNALLLGDSALYLCASSPPGTSGMVGEQFFGPGTRLTVL.

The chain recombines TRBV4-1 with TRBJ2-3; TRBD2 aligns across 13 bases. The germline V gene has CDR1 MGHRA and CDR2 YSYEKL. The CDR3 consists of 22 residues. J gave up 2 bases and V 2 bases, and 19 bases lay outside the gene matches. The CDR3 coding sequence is TGCGCCAGCAGCCAACGAATCCCCGGGACTAGCGGGATAGGTGTGTACACAGATACGCAGTATTTT. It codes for CASSQRIPGTSGIGVYTDTQYF.

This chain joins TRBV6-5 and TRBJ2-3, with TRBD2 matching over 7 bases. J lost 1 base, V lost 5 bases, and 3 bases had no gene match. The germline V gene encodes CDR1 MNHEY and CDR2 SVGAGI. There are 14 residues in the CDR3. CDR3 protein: CASSLSGGTDTQYF. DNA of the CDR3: TGTGCCAGCAGTCTCAGCGGGGGCACAGATACGCAGTATTTT.

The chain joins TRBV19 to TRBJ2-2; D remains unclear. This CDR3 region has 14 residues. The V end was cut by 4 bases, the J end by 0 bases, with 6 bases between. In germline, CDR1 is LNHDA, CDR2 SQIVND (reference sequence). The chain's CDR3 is CASSTRSNTGELFF. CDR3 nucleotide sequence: TGTGCCAGTAGTACAAGATCGAACACCGGGGAGCTGTTTTTT.

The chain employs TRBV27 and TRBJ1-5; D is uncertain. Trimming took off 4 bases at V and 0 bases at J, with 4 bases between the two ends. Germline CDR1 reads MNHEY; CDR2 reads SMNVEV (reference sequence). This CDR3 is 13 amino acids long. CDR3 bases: TGTGCCAGCAGTTCGTATAGCAATCAGCCCCAGCATTTT. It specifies CASSSYSNQPQHF.

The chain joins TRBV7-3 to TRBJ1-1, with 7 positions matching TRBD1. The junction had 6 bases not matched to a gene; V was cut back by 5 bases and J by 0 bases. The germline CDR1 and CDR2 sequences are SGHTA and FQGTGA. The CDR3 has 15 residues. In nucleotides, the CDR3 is TGTGCCAGCAGCCTTGGGGGACAGATGAACACTGAAGCTTTCTTT. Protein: CASSLGGQMNTEAFF.

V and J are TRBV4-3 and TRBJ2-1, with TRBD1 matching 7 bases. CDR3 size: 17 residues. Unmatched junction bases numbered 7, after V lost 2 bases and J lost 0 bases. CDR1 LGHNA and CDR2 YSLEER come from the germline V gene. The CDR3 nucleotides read TGCGCCAGCAGCCAATATTCCCGGGACAGCTCCTACAATGAGCAGTTCTTC. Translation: CASSQYSRDSSYNEQFF.

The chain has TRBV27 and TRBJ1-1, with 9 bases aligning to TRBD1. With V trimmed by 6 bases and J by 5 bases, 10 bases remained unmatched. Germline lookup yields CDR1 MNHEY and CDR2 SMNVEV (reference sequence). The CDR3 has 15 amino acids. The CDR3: CASSRGQGLGTEAFF. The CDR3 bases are TGTGCCAGCAGCAGGGGACAGGGTCTGGGGACTGAAGCTTTCTTT.

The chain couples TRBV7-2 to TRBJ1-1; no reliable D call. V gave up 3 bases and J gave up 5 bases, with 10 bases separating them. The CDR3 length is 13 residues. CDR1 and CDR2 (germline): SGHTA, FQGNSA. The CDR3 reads CASSFVRRTEAFF. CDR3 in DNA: TGTGCCAGCAGCTTTGTAAGAAGGACTGAAGCTTTCTTT.

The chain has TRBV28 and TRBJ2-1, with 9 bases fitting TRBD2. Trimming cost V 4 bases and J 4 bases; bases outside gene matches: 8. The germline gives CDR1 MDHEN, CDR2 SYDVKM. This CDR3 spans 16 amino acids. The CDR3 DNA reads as TGTGCCAGCAGTTCTTTAGCGGGAGTATTGTACAATGAGCAGTTCTTC. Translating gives CASSSLAGVLYNEQFF.

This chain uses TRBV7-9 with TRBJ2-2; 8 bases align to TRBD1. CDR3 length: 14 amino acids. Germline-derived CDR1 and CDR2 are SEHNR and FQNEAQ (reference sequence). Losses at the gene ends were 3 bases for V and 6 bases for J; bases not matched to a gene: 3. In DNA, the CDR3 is TGTGCCAGCAGCTTTGGACAGGGAGCCGGGGAGCTGTTTTTT. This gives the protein CASSFGQGAGELFF.

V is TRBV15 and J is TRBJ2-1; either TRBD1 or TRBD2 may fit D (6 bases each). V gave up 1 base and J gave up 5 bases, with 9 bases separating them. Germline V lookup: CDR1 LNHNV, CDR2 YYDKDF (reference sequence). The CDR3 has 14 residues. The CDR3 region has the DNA TGTGCCACCAGCAGAGCTAGGGGGGACAATGAGCAGTTCTTC. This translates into CATSRARGDNEQFF.

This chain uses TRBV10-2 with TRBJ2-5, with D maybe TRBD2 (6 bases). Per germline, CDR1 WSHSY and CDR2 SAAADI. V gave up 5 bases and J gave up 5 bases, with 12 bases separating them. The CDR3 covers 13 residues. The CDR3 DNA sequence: TGCGCCAGCAGTCTACGGGGGATCGAGACCCAGTACTTC. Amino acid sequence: CASSLRGIETQYF.

The CDR3 sequence is CASSFSGTNTDTQYF. The CDR3 DNA is TGTGCCAGCAGCTTCAGCGGGACTAACACAGATACGCAGTATTTT. The chain combines TRBV7-2 with TRBJ2-3; 7 bases map to TRBD2. This CDR3 has 15 residues. CDR1 and CDR2 (germline): SGHTA, FQGNSA. J gave up 2 bases and V 3 bases, and 5 bases lay outside the gene matches.

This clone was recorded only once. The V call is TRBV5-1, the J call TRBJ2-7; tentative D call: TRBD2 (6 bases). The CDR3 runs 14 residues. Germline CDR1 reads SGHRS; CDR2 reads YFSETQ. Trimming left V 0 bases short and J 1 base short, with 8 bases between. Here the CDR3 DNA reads TGCGCCAGCAGCTTGGTAGGAGGGTCCTACGAGCAGTACTTC. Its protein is CASSLVGGSYEQYF. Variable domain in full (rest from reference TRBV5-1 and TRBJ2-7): KAGVTQTPRYLIKTRGQQVTLSCSPISGHRSVSWYQQTPGQGLQFLFEYFSETQRNKGNFPGRFSGRQFSNSRSEMNVSTLELGDSALYLCASSLVGGSYEQYFGPGTRLTVT.

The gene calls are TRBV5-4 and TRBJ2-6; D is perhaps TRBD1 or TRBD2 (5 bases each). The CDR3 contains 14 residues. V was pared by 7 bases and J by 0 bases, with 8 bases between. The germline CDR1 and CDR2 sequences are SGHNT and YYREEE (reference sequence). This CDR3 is CASGTASGANVLTF. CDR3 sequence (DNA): TGTGCCAGCGGGACGGCCTCTGGGGCCAACGTCCTGACTTTC.